This entry features one T cell receptor beta chain sequence. The sample is drawn from a study of blood T cell repertoires in COVID-19. This CDR3 is 13 amino acids long. TCRdb keeps only in-frame clones here, not all; method: immunoSEQ multiplex PCR. In the table there are about 150,000 clones, around 82% of which are singletons. The TCR was taken from a woman aged 45-65 years who had recovered from COVID-19. This chain links TRBV21-1 with TRBJ2-7; TRBD1 is the table's D call and was not checked against the DNA. TRBV21-1 is a recognized pseudogene. The specimen was PBMCs or T cells enriched from blood (not recorded which). For the CDR3, the DNA is TGTGCCAGCAGAAACCAACAGGTTTACGAGCAGTACGTC. Translated: CASRNQQVYEQYV.